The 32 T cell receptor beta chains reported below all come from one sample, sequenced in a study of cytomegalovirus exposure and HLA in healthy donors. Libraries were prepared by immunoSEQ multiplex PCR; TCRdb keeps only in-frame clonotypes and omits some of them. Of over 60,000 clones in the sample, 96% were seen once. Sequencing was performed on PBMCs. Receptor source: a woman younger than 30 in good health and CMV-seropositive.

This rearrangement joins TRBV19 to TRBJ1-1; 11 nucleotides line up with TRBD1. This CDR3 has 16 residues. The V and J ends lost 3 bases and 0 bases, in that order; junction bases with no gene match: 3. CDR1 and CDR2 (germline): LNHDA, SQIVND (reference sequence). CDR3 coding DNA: TGTGCCAGTAGTATTCGGACAGGGGGCATGAACACTGAAGCTTTCTTT. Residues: CASSIRTGGMNTEAFF.

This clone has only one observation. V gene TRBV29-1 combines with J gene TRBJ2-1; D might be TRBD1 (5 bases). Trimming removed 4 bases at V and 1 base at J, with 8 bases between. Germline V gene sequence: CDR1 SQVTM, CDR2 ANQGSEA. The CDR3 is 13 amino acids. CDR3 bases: TGCAGCGTTGGCCAGGGATCCTACAATGAGCAGTTCTTC. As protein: CSVGQGSYNEQFF.

The DNA for the CDR3 is TGTGCCAGCTCACCCGAGCGGGAGAACCCCTACGAGCAGTACTTC. Protein sequence: CASSPERENPYEQYF. The V gene is TRBV18, the J gene TRBJ2-7; 8 positions match TRBD2. CDR3 length: 15 residues. The V gene's germline CDR1 is KGHSH and CDR2 LQKENI. V lost 3 bases to trimming and J lost 2 bases; unmatched junction nucleotides: 6.

CDR3 coding DNA: TGTGCCAGCAGTGATCAAGCGGGGCCGACAGATACGCAGTATTTT. Translating gives CASSDQAGPTDTQYF. The rearrangement uses TRBV6-1 and TRBJ2-3, with 7 bases matching TRBD2. The junction had 6 bases not matched to a gene; V was cut back by 3 bases and J by 3 bases. Germline V lookup: CDR1 MNHNS, CDR2 SASEGT. This CDR3 is 15 amino acids long.

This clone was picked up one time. The CDR3 region has the DNA TGCAGCGTTGAATGGGACAGCACGTCGGTTGATTTTACTGTAGACACTGAAGCTTTCTTT. This encodes CSVEWDSTSVDFTVDTEAFF. The rearrangement joins TRBV29-1 to TRBJ1-1; TRBD1 matches at 7 bases. Germline assignment: CDR1 SQVTM and CDR2 ANQGSEA. This CDR3 region has 20 residues. Trimming took 2 bases from V and 3 from J; bases not matched to a gene: 24. The full variable domain, completed using reference TRBV29-1 and TRBJ1-1, is SAVISQKPSRDICQRGTSLTIQCQVDSQVTMMFWYRQQPGQSLTLIATANQGSEATYESGFVIDKFPISRPNLTFSTLTVSNMSPEDSSIYLCSVEWDSTSVDFTVDTEAFFGQGTRLTVV.

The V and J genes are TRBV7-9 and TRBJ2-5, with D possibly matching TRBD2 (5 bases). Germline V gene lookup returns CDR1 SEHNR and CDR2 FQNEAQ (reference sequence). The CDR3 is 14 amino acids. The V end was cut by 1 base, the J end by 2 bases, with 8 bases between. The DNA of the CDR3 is TGTGCCAGCAGCTTAGTAAGAGGGCAAGAGACCCAGTACTTC. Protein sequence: CASSLVRGQETQYF.

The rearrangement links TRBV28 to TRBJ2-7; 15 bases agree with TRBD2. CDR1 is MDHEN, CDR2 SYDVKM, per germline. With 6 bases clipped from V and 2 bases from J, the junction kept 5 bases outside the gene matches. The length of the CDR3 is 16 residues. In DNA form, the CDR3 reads TGTGCCAGCAGCGGGACTAGCGGGAGGAAGACCTACGAGCAGTACTTC. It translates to CASSGTSGRKTYEQYF.

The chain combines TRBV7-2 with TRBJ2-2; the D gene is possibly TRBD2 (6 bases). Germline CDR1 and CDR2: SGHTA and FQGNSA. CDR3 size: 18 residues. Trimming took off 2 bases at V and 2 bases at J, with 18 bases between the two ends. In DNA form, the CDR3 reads TGTGCCAGCAGCTTAAGGTCCCGGGACTGGGTAAACACCGGGGAGCTGTTTTTT. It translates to CASSLRSRDWVNTGELFF.

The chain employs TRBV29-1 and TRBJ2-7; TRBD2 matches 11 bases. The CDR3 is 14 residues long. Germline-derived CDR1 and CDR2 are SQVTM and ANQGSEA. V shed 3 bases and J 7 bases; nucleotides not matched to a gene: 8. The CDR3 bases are TGCAGCGTTGACCTACTAGCGGGAGACGGAGAGCAGTACTTC. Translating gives CSVDLLAGDGEQYF.

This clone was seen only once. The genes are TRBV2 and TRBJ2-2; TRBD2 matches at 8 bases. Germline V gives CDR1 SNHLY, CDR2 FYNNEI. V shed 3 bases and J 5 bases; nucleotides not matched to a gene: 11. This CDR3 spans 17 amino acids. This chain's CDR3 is CASSEGRGARRTGELFF. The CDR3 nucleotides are TGTGCCAGCAGTGAGGGGCGGGGGGCGAGGAGGACCGGGGAGCTGTTTTTT.

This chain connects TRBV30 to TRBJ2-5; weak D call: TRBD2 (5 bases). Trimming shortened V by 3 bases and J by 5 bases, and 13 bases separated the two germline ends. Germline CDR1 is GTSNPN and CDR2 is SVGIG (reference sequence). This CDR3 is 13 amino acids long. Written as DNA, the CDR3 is TGTGCCTGGAGGCGATCCGGCGGGGAGACCCAGTACTTC. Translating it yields CAWRRSGGETQYF.

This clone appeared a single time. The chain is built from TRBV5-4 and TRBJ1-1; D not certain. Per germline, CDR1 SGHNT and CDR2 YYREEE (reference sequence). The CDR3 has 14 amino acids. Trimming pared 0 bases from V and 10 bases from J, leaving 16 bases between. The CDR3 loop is CASSLGSEQSGAFF. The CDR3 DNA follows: TGTGCCAGCAGCTTGGGGTCAGAACAATCGGGAGCTTTCTTT.

The CDR3 nucleotides read TGTGCCAGCAGGGCCCTCAACGAGCAGTACTTC. Translation: CASRALNEQYF. This sequence joins TRBV27 and TRBJ2-7; D is uncertain. Trimming removed 6 bases at V and 5 bases at J, with 8 bases between. CDR1 and CDR2 (germline): MNHEY, SMNVEV (reference sequence). The CDR3 totals 11 residues.

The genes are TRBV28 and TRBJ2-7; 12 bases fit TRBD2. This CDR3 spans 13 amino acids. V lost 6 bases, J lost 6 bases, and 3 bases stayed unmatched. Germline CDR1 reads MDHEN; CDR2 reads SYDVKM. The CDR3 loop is CASRVLAGGEQYF. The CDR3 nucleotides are TGTGCCAGCAGGGTACTAGCGGGAGGCGAGCAGTACTTC.

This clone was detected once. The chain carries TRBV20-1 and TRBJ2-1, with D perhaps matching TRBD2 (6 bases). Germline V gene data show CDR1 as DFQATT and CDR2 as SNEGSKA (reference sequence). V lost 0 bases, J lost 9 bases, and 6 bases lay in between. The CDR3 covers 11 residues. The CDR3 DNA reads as TGCAGTGCTAGAGACGGGGGTGAGCAGTTCTTC. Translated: CSARDGGEQFF.

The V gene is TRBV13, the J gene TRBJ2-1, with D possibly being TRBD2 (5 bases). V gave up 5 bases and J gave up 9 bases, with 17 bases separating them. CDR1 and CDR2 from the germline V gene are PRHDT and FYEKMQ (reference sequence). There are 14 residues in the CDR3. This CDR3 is CASSLGMAESEQFF. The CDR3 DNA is TGTGCCAGCAGCCTCGGGATGGCGGAGTCTGAGCAGTTCTTC.

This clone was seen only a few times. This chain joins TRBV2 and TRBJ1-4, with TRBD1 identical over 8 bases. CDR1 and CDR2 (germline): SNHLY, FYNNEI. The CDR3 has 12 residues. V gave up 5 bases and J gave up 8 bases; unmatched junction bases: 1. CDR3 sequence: CASSRDREKLFF. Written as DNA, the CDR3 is TGTGCCAGCAGTCGGGACAGGGAAAAACTGTTTTTT.

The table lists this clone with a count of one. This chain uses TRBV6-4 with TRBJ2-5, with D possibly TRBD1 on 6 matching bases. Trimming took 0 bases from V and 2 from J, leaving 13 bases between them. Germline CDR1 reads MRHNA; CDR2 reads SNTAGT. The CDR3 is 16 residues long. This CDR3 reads CASSDSLQGFQETQYF. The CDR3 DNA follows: TGTGCCAGCAGTGACTCTTTACAGGGATTTCAAGAGACCCAGTACTTC.

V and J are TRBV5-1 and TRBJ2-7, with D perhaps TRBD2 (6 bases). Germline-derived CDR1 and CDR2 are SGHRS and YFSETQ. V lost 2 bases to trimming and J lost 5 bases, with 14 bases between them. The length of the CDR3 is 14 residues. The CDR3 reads CASSFNGGVDEQYF. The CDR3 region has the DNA TGCGCCAGCAGCTTCAACGGAGGGGTAGACGAGCAGTACTTC.

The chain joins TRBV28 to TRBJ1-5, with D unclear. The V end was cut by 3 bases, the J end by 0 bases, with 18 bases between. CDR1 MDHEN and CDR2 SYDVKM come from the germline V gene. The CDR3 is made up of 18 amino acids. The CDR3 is CASSFTSRGGYSNQPQHF. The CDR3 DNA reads TGTGCCAGCAGTTTTACGTCCAGAGGTGGGTATAGCAATCAGCCCCAGCATTTT.

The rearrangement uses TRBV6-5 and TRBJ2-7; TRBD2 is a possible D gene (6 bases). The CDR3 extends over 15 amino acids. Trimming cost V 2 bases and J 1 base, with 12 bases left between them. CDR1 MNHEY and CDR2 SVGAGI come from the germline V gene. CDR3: CASSYAGTSSYEQYF. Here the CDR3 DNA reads TGTGCCAGCAGTTACGCGGGGACCTCATCCTACGAGCAGTACTTC.

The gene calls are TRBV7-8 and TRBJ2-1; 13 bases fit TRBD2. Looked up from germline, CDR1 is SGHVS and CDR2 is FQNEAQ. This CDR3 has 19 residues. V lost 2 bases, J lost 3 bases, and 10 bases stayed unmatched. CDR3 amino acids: CASSLRLGTSGTYYNEQFF. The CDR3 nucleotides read TGTGCCAGCAGCTTACGCCTTGGGACTAGCGGGACCTACTACAATGAGCAGTTCTTC.

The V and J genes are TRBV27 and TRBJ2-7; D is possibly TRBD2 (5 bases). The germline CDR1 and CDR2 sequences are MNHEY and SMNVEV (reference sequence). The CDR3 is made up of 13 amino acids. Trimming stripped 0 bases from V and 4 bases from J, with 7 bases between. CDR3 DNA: TGTGCCAGCAGTTTATCAGAGCGGTACGAGCAGTACTTC. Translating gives CASSLSERYEQYF.

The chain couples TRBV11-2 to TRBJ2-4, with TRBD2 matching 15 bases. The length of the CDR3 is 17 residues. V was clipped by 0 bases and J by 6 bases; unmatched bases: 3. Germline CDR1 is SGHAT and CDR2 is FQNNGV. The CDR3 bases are TGTGCCAGCAGCTTAGAGAGGACTAGCGGGAGGGTAAACATTCAGTACTTC. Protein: CASSLERTSGRVNIQYF.

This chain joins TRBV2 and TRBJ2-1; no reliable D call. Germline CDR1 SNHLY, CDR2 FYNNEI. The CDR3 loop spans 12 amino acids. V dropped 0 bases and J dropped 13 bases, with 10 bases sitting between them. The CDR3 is CASSEATRSQFF. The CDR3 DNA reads TGTGCCAGCAGTGAAGCCACGCGTTCTCAGTTCTTC.

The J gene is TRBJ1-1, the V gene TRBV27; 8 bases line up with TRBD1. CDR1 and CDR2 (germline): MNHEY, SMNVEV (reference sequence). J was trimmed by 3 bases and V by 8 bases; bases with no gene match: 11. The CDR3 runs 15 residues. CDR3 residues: CASGLTGVMHTEAFF. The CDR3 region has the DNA TGTGCCAGCGGCTTGACAGGGGTAATGCACACTGAAGCTTTCTTT.

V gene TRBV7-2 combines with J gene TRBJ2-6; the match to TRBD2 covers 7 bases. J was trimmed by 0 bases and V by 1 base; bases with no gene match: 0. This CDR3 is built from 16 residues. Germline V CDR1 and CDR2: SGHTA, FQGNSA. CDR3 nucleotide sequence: TGTGCCAGCAGCTTAGGGGGGGGCTCTGGGGCCAACGTCCTGACTTTC. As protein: CASSLGGGSGANVLTF.

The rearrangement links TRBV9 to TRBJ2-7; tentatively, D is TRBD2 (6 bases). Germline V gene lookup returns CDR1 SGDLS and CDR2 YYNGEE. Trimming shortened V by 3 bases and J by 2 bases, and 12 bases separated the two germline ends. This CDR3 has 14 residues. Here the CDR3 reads CASSGRASTYEQYF. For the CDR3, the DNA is TGTGCCAGCAGCGGGAGGGCGAGCACCTACGAGCAGTACTTC.

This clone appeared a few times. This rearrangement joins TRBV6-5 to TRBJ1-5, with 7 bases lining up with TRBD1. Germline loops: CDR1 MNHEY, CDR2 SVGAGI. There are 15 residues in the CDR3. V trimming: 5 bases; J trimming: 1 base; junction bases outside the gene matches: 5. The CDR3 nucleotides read TGTGCCAGCAGTCGGGAACAGGGGAGCAATCAGCCCCAGCATTTT. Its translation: CASSREQGSNQPQHF.

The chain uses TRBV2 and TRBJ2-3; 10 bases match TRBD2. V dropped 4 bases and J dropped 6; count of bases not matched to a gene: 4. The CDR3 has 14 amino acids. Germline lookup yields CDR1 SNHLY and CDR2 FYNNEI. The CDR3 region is CASSVAGGGDTQYF. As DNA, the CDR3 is TGTGCCAGCAGTGTAGCGGGAGGAGGGGATACGCAGTATTTT.

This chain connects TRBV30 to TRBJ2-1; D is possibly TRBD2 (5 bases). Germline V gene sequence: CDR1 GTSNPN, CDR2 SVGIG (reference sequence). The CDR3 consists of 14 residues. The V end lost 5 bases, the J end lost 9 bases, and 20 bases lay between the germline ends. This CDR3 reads CAWFSIRGVGEQFF. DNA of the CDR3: TGTGCCTGGTTTAGTATTCGGGGTGTCGGTGAGCAGTTCTTC.

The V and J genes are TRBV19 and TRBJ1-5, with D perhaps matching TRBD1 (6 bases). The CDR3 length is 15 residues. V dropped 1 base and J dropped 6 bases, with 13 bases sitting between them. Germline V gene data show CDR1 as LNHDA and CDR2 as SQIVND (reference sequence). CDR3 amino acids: CASSIGGTTFQPQHF. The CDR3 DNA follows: TGTGCCAGTAGTATAGGTGGGACAACTTTTCAGCCCCAGCATTTT. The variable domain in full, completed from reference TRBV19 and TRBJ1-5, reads DGGITQSPKYLFRKEGQNVTLSCEQNLNHDAMYWYRQDPGQGLRLIYYSQIVNDFQKGDIAEGYSVSREKKESFPLTVTSAQKNPTAFYLCASSIGGTTFQPQHFGDGTRLSIL.